Here is one TCR beta chain with its context. Donors in Cohort 3 who had recovered were those with two negative PCRs, healthcare professional clearance, or resolution of their symptoms. Sequencing used immunoSEQ multiplex PCR; TCRdb keeps in-frame clones, though not all of them. Altogether 250,000 or so clones are present, around 84% being singletons, with the ten largest covering around 1.7%. This CDR3 has 19 amino acids. In germline, CDR1 is MGHRA, CDR2 YSYEKL. Trimming took off 0 bases at V and 0 bases at J, with 18 bases between the two ends. These data belong to a study of blood T cell repertoires in COVID-19.

The genes are TRBV4-1 and TRBJ2-4, with D possibly being TRBD2 (5 bases). The sequencing input was PBMCs or T cells enriched from blood (not recorded which). The receptor was isolated from a man aged 35 to 55 who had recovered from COVID-19. In DNA, the CDR3 is TGCGCCAGCAGCCAAGATCGGGTAGAGGGCAGCCTAGCCAAAAACATTCAGTACTTC. This codes for CASSQDRVEGSLAKNIQYF.